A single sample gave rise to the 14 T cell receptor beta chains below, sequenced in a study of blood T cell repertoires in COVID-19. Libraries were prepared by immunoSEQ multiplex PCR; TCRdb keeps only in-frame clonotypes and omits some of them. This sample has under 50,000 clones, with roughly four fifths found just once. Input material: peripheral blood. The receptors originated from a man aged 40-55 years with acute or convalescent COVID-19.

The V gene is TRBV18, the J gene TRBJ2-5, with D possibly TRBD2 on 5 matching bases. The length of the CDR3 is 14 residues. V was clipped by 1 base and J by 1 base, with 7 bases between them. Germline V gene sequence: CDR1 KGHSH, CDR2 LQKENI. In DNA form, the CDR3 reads TGTGCCAGCTCACCACGAACTAGCCAAGAGACCCAGTACTTC. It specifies CASSPRTSQETQYF. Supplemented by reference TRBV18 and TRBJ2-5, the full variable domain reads NAGVMQNPRHLVRRRGQEARLRCSPMKGHSHVYWYRQLPEEGLKFMVYLQKENIIDESGMPKERFSAEFPKEGPSILRIQQVVRGDSAAYFCASSPRTSQETQYFGPGTRLLVL.

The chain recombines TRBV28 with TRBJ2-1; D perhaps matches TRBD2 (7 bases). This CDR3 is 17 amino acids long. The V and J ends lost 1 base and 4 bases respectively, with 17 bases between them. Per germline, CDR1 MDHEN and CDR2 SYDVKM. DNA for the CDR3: TGTGCCAGCAGTTTATTGACCCGGGGGGCTATTTACAATGAGCAGTTCTTC. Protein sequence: CASSLLTRGAIYNEQFF.

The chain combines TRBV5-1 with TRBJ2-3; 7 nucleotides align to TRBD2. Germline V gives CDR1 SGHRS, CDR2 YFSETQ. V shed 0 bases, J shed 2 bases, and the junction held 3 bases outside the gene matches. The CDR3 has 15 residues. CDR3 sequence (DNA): TGCGCCAGCAGCTTGGACGGGGGGAACACAGATACGCAGTATTTT. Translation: CASSLDGGNTDTQYF. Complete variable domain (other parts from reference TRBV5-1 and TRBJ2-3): KAGVTQTPRYLIKTRGQQVTLSCSPISGHRSVSWYQQTPGQGLQFLFEYFSETQRNKGNFPGRFSGRQFSNSRSEMNVSTLELGDSALYLCASSLDGGNTDTQYFGPGTRLTVL.

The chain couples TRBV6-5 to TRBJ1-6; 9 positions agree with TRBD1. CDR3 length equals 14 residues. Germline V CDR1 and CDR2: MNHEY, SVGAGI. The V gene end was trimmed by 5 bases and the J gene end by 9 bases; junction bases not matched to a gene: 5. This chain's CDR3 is CASSIDRGISPLHF. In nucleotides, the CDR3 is TGTGCCAGCAGTATAGACAGGGGGATTTCACCCCTCCACTTT.

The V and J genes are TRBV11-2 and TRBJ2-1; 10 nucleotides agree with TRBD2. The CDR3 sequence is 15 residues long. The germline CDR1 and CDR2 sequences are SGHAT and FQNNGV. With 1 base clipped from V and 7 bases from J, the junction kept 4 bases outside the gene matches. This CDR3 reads CASSLGLAGRNEQFF. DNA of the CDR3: TGTGCCAGCAGCTTAGGACTAGCGGGCAGAAATGAGCAGTTCTTC.

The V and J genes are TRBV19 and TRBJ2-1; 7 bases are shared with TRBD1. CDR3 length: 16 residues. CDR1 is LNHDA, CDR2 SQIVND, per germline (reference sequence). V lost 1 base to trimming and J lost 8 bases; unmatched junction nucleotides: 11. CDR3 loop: CASSIGFRQGWDEQFF. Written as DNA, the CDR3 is TGTGCCAGTAGTATAGGCTTCCGACAGGGATGGGATGAGCAGTTCTTC.

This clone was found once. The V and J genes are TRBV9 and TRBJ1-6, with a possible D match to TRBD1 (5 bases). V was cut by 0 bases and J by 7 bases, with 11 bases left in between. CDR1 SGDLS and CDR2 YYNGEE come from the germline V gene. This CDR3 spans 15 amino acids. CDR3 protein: CASSVGGGGNSPLHF. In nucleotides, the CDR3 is TGTGCCAGCAGCGTAGGGGGGGGAGGGAATTCACCCCTCCACTTT.

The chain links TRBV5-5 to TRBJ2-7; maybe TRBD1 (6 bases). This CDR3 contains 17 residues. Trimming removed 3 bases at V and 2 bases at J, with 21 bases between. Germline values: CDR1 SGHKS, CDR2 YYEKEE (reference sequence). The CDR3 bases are TGTGCCAGCAGCTCGACCGTGGGACACTCCTCTACCTACGAGCAGTACTTC. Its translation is CASSSTVGHSSTYEQYF.

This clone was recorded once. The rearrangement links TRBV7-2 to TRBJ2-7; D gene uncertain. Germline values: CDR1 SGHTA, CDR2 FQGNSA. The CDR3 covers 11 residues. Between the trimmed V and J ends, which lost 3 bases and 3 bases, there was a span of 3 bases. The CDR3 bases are TGTGCCAGCAGCTTTTACTACGAGCAGTACTTC. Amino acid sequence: CASSFYYEQYF.

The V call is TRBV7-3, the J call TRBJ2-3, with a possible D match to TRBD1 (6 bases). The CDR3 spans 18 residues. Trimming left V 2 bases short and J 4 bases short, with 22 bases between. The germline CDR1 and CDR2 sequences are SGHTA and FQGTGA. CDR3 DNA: TGTGCCAGCAGCTTAGGGGTAGGGGGTAACGGTTGTTCAGATACGCAGTATTTT. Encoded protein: CASSLGVGGNGCSDTQYF.

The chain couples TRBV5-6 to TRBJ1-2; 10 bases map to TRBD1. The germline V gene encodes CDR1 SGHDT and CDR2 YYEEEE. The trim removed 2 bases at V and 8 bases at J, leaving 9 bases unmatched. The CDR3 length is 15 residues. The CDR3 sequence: CASSFRDRGAGGYTF. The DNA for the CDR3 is TGTGCCAGCAGCTTCCGGGACAGGGGTGCTGGGGGCTACACCTTC. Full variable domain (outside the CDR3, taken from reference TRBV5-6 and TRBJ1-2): DAGVTQSPTHLIKTRGQQVTLRCSPKSGHDTVSWYQQALGQGPQFIFQYYEEEERQRGNFPDRFSGHQFPNYSSELNVNALLLGDSALYLCASSFRDRGAGGYTFGSGTRLTVV.

This chain's CDR3 is CASSLFASGGSTDTQYF. CDR3 nucleotides: TGCGCCAGCAGCTTGTTTGCTAGCGGGGGGTCCACAGATACGCAGTATTTT. The rearrangement links TRBV5-1 to TRBJ2-3; 11 nucleotides align to TRBD2. Looked up from germline, CDR1 is SGHRS and CDR2 is YFSETQ. V was pared by 1 base and J by 2 bases, with 6 bases of the junction left unmatched. CDR3 length: 17 amino acids. Full variable domain (missing parts from reference TRBV5-1 and TRBJ2-3): KAGVTQTPRYLIKTRGQQVTLSCSPISGHRSVSWYQQTPGQGLQFLFEYFSETQRNKGNFPGRFSGRQFSNSRSEMNVSTLELGDSALYLCASSLFASGGSTDTQYFGPGTRLTVL.

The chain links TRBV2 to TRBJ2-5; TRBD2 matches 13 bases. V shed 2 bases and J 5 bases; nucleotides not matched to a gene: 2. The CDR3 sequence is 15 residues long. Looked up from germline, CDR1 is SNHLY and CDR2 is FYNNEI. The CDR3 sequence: CASSEQLAGGETQYF. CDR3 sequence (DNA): TGTGCCAGCAGTGAACAACTAGCGGGGGGGGAGACCCAGTACTTC.

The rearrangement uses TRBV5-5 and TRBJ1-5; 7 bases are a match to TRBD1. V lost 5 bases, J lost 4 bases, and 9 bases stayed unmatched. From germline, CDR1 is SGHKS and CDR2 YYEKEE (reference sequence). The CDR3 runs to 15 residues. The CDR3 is CASSPRGTENQPQHF. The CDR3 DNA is TGTGCCAGCAGTCCGAGGGGGACAGAGAATCAGCCCCAGCATTTT.